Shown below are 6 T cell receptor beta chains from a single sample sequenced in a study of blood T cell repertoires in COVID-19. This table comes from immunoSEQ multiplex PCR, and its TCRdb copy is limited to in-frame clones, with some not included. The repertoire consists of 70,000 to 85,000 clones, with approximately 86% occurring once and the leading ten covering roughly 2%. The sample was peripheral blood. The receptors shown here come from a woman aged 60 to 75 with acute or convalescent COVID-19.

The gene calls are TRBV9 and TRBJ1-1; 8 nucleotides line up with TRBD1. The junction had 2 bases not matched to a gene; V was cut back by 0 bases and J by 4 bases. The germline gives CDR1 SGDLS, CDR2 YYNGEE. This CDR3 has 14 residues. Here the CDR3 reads CASSVEGQATEAFF. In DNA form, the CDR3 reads TGTGCCAGCAGCGTAGAGGGACAGGCCACTGAAGCTTTCTTT.

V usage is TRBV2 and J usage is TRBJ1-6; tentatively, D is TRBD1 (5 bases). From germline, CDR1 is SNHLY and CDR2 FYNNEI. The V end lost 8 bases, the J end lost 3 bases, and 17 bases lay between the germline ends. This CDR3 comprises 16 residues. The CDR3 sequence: CASQRGRGDYNSPLHF. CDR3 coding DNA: TGTGCCAGCCAACGGGGGAGGGGTGACTATAATTCACCCCTCCACTTT.

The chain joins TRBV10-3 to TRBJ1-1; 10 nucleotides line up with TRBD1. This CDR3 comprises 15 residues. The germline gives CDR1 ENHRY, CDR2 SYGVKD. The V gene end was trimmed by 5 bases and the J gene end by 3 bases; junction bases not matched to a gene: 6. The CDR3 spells CAISTSGTGDTEAFF. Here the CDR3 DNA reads TGTGCCATCAGTACCTCCGGGACAGGGGACACTGAAGCTTTCTTT.

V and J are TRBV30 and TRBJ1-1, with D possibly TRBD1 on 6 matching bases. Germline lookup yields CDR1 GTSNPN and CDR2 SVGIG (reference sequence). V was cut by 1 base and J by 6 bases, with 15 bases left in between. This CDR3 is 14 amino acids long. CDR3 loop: CAWSAYREGAEAFF. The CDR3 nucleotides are TGTGCCTGGAGTGCCTACAGGGAAGGGGCTGAAGCTTTCTTT.

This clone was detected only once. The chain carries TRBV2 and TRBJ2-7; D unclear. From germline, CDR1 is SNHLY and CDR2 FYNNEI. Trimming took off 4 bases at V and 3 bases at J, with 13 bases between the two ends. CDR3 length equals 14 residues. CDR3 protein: CASSVRMRGYEQYF. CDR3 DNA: TGTGCCAGCAGTGTGAGGATGAGAGGCTACGAGCAGTACTTC.

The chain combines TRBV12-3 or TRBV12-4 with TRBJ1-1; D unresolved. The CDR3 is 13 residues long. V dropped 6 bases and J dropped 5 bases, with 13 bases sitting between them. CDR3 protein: CASSVDWGTEAFF. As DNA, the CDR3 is TGTGCCAGCAGCGTGGACTGGGGAACTGAAGCTTTCTTT.